This passage covers 11 T cell receptor beta chains from one sample sequenced in a study of vaccination effects on CD4 cells after COVID-19. The data were produced by immunoSEQ multiplex PCR, yet TCRdb's version contains in-frame clones alone and is incomplete. The table lists tens of thousands of clones, almost 70% of them singletons, with roughly 11% in the top ten. Sequencing in the ViraFEST assay came after antigen-specific CD4+ T cells had been expanded with viral peptide pools, which were used to stimulate PBMC. Investigators separated out CD4+ T cells once 10 days of culture had passed. Prior SARS-CoV-2 infection was absent in the vaccine recipients, as shown by negative nucleocapsid antibodies. Their cognate antigens are unknown. Sequenced here: CD4+ T cells from PBMCs cultured with HCoV-NL63 spike peptides, sampled before COVID-19 vaccination. All receptors derive from a human donor who received a COVID-19 vaccine.

This chain joins TRBV19 and TRBJ1-1; TRBD1 matches at 10 bases. Germline trimming cut 9 bases from V and 1 base from J; bases unmatched to any gene: 2. Germline V lookup: CDR1 LNHDA, CDR2 SQIVND (reference sequence). The CDR3 length is 13 residues. CDR3 protein: CASGTGENTEAFF. CDR3 DNA: TGTGCCAGCGGGACAGGGGAGAACACTGAAGCTTTCTTT.

This clone was counted between two and nine times. The chain uses TRBV6-2 or TRBV6-3 and TRBJ2-3, with TRBD1 matching over 8 bases. J lost 5 bases, V lost 5 bases, and 6 bases had no gene match. Germline V lookup: CDR1 MNHEY, CDR2 SVGEGT. This CDR3 spans 14 amino acids. The CDR3 DNA follows: TGTGCCAGCAGTGAGGACAGGGTGAAAGATACGCAGTATTTT. Translating it yields CASSEDRVKDTQYF.

The gene calls are TRBV19 and TRBJ1-2, with D maybe TRBD1 (5 bases). V was clipped by 4 bases and J by 4 bases, with 13 bases between them. The CDR3 spans 14 residues. Germline CDR1 reads LNHDA; CDR2 reads SQIVND (reference sequence). The CDR3 loop reads CASSTGNLFYGYTF. For the CDR3, the DNA is TGTGCCAGTAGTACAGGGAACCTATTCTATGGCTACACCTTC. Full variable domain (outside the CDR3, taken from reference TRBV19 and TRBJ1-2): DGGITQSPKYLFRKEGQNVTLSCEQNLNHDAMYWYRQDPGQGLRLIYYSQIVNDFQKGDIAEGYSVSREKKESFPLTVTSAQKNPTAFYLCASSTGNLFYGYTFGSGTRLTVV.

This clone has just one count. V is TRBV5-1 and J is TRBJ1-2; D call uncertain. The V end was cut by 3 bases, the J end by 3 bases, with 9 bases between. The CDR3 spans 13 residues. CDR1 and CDR2 from the germline V gene are SGHRS and YFSETQ. The CDR3 loop is CASSSGIDYGYTF. The CDR3 coding sequence is TGCGCCAGCAGCTCGGGGATTGACTATGGCTACACCTTC.

This chain joins TRBV25-1 and TRBJ1-6; 8 nucleotides line up with TRBD1. The CDR3 spans 15 residues. Germline values: CDR1 MGHDK, CDR2 SYGVNS. Trimming at V came to 6 bases and at J to 10 bases, leaving 11 bases not matched to a gene. CDR3: CASSNQGATRSPLHF. The CDR3 DNA sequence: TGTGCCAGCAGCAATCAGGGGGCAACAAGATCACCCCTCCACTTT.

V usage is TRBV11-2 and J usage is TRBJ2-7; weak D call: TRBD1 (5 bases). With 1 base removed from V and 3 bases from J, the gap between germline ends came to 13 bases. Per germline, CDR1 SGHAT and CDR2 FQNNGV. This CDR3 comprises 15 residues. CDR3 bases: TGTGCCAGCAGCTTAGGGAATGGGGCCCTCTACGAGCAGTACTTC. Protein sequence: CASSLGNGALYEQYF.

CDR3 in DNA: TGTGCCTGGAGTACCGGGACAGACCTCTATAATTCACCCCTCCACTTT. Encoded protein: CAWSTGTDLYNSPLHF. V gene TRBV30 combines with J gene TRBJ1-6, with 7 bases that match TRBD1. V gave up 2 bases and J gave up 3 bases; unmatched junction bases: 7. The CDR3 contains 16 residues. Germline CDR1 reads GTSNPN; CDR2 reads SVGIG (reference sequence). The complete variable domain, with remaining parts taken from reference TRBV30 and TRBJ1-6, reads SQTIHQWPATLVQPVGSPLSLECTVEGTSNPNLYWYRQAAGRGLQLLFYSVGIGQISSEVPQNLSASRPQDRQFILSSKKLLLSDSGFYLCAWSTGTDLYNSPLHFGNGTRLTVT.

The chain uses TRBV24-1 and TRBJ2-2; no firm D call. The germline V gene encodes CDR1 KGHDR and CDR2 SFDVKD. CDR3 size: 15 residues. Trimming removed 5 bases at V and 1 base at J, with 10 bases between. The CDR3 DNA sequence: TGTGCCACCAGTGCAGCTCTCGAGAACACCGGGGAGCTGTTTTTT. Amino acid sequence: CATSAALENTGELFF.

The chain couples TRBV7-6 to TRBJ2-1, with TRBD2 as a possible D gene (5 bases). CDR3 length: 17 residues. Germline V gene sequence: CDR1 SGHVS, CDR2 FNYEAQ. V lost 3 bases and J 4 bases, leaving 19 bases between the germline ends. The CDR3 reads CASSLGFGGFTYNEQFF. The DNA for the CDR3 is TGTGCCAGCAGCTTGGGGTTTGGCGGGTTCACATACAATGAGCAGTTCTTC.

J is TRBJ2-1 and V is TRBV19; 14 nucleotides line up with TRBD2. The length of the CDR3 is 16 residues. The germline gives CDR1 LNHDA, CDR2 SQIVND (reference sequence). V trimming: 4 bases; J trimming: 8 bases; junction bases outside the gene matches: 7. This CDR3 reads CASSRTGTSGSDEQFF. The CDR3 DNA is TGTGCCAGTAGTAGAACCGGGACTAGCGGGAGTGATGAGCAGTTCTTC.

The rearrangement joins TRBV3-1 (or the pseudogene TRBV3-2) to TRBJ2-1; 9 bases fit TRBD2. J was trimmed by 6 bases and V by 6 bases; bases with no gene match: 6. This CDR3 spans 14 amino acids. Germline assignment: CDR1 LGHDT and CDR2 YNNKEL (reference sequence). CDR3 in amino acids: CASRGRGGLNEQFF. The CDR3 nucleotides read TGTGCCAGCAGAGGGCGGGGGGGTCTCAATGAGCAGTTCTTC.